The entry below gives a single T cell receptor beta chain sequence along with its context. As yet, its antigen is unknown. Germline V lookup: CDR1 SGHKS, CDR2 YYEKEE (reference sequence). The ends lost 4 bases at V and 4 bases at J; junction bases unmatched: 12. There are 16 residues in the CDR3. The sample belongs to a study of T cell repertoires in cytomegalovirus infection. Study summary: It was recently identified HLA-C-restricted and well-studied HLA-B-restricted CMV epitopes that the study used. In public TCR beta signatures, there were indications of both CMV infection and matching HLA type. Study-level results: Identification of carriers of CMV plus the relevant HLA was performed using cumulative public TCR beta family frequency.

MiXCR, run by TCRdb on the reads, gives a single entry per CDR3 protein. The data hold 650,000 to 900,000 distinct CDR3 sequences, with around 29% observed a single time. This specimen was cultured CD8+ T cells from PBMCs, taken from culture after CMV antigen stimulation. This clonotype was obtained from a human donor in good health (CMV status not recorded). Some clones in this sample may be carry-over from other donors' samples. V and J are TRBV5-5 and TRBJ2-7; 9 bases fit TRBD1. The DNA for the CDR3 is TGTGCCAGCAGCCCAACCCCGGAACAGGGGGCTTACGAGCAGTACTTC. It encodes CASSPTPEQGAYEQYF.